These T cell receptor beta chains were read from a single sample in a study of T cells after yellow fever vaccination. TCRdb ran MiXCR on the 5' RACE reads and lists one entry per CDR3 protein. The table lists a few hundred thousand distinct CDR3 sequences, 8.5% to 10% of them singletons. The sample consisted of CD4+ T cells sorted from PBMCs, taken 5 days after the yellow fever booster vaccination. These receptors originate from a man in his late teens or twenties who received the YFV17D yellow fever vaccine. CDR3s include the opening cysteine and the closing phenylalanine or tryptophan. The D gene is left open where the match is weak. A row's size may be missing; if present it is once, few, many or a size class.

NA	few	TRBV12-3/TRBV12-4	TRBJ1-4	TGTGCCAGTACGTCCCAAAGTAATGAAAAACTGTTTTTT	CASTSQSNEKLFF
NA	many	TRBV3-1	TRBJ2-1	TGTGCCAGCAGCGGCATGGTTCGAGATTACAATGAGCAGTTCTTC	CASSGMVRDYNEQFF
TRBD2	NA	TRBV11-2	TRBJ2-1	TGTGCCAGCAGCTCAAGGACTAGCTCCCATTCTTTC	CASSSRTSSHSF
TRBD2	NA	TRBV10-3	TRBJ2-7	TGTGCCATCAGCAGAAGCGGGGGCTCAAGGATATACGAGCAGTACTTC	CAISRSGGSRIYEQYF
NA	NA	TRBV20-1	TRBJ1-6	TGCAGTGCTAGCTCGGGGGCTAATTCACCCCTCCACTTT	CSASSGANSPLHF
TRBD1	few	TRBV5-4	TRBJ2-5	TGTGCCAGCAGCTTGGACAGGGGACAGACCCAGTACTTC	CASSLDRGQTQYF
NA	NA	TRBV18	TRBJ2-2	TGTGCCAGCTCACCATCCAGGGAATTCACCGGGGAGCTGTTTTTT	CASSPSREFTGELFF
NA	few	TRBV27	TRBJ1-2	TGTGCCAGCAGATCCCCCGGCCGGCGGGGGGGCTACACCTTC	CASRSPGRRGGYTF
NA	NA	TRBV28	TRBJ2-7	TGTGCCAGCAGGCTCCGGGACCCTTCATACGAGCAGTACTTC	CASRLRDPSYEQYF
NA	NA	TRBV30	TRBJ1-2	TGTGCCCGCTTCCGCTTGTTAGCTAACTATGGCTACACCTTC	CARFRLLANYGYTF
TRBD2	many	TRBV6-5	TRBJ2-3	TGTGCCAGCAGCCGGAATACCGGGACTAGCGGGGCGAATACGCAGTATTTT	CASSRNTGTSGANTQYF
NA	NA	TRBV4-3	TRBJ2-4	TGCGCCAGCAGCCAAGATCCTCCCGGGACGGTACTAGCCAAAAACATTCAGTACTTC	CASSQDPPGTVLAKNIQYF
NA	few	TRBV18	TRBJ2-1	TGTGCCAGCTCACGATACAGCGATGAGCAGTTCTTC	CASSRYSDEQFF
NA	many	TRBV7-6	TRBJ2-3	TGTGCCAGCAGCTTAGGGGAAAACACAGATACGCAGTATTTT	CASSLGENTDTQYF
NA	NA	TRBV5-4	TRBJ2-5	TGTGCCAGCATCGCCGCAGGAGGTGGGGAGACCCAGTACTTC	CASIAAGGGETQYF
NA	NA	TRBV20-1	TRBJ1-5	TGCAGTGCTAGGCCGCGGAGATCGCTTCAGCCCCAGCATTTT	CSARPRRSLQPQHF
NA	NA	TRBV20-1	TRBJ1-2	TGCAGTGCTAGAAGGGAGGCCCCAGGTGGTGGCTACACCTTC	CSARREAPGGGYTF
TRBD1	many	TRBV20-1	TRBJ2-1	TGCAGTGCTACAACCGGGACAGGGGGTTCCAATGAGCAGTTCTTC	CSATTGTGGSNEQFF
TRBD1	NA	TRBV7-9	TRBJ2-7	TGTGCCAGCAGCTCATATGGGACAGGGTCCTACGAGCAGTACTTC	CASSSYGTGSYEQYF
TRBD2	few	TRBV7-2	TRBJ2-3	TGTGCCAGCAGCTTAGCTAGCGGGGGGATTCGCACAGATACGCAGTATTTT	CASSLASGGIRTDTQYF
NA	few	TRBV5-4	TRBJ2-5	TGTGCCAGCAGCTTGGTAGGGTTCGGAGGAGAGACCCAGTACTTC	CASSLVGFGGETQYF
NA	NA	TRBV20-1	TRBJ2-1	TGCAGTGCTAGAGGGGGCAATGAGCAGTTCTTC	CSARGGNEQFF
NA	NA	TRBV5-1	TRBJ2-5	TGCGCCAGCAGCTTGGAACCTCTGGGCCAAGAGACCCAGTACTTC	CASSLEPLGQETQYF
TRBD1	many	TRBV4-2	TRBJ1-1	TGTGCCAGCAGCCCTCGGGCCCGGTCGACAGGGGGAAACACTGAAGCTTTCTTT	CASSPRARSTGGNTEAFF
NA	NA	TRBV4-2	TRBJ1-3	TGTGCCAGCAGCCAAGATCTTGTGAGGGGATCGGGAAACACCATATATTTT	CASSQDLVRGSGNTIYF
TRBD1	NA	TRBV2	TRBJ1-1	TGTGCCAGCACCAGGGGGCCGGGGACTGAAGCTTTCTTT	CASTRGPGTEAFF
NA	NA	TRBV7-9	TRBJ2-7	TGTGCCAGCAGCTTAGTAGGAACAGTCTCCGAGCAGTACTTC	CASSLVGTVSEQYF
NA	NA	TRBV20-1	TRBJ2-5	TGCAGTGCTAGAGAACAAGAGACCCAGTACTTC	CSAREQETQYF
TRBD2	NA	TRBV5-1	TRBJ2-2	TGCGCCAGCAGTCGGACTAGCGGGTACACCGGGGAGCTGTTTTTT	CASSRTSGYTGELFF
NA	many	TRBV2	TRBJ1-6	TGTGCCAGCAGTCGGTCGAGCTCCTATAATTCACCCCTCCACTTT	CASSRSSSYNSPLHF
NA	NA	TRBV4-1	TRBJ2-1	TGCGCCAGCAGCCAAGAGGAGGGGACGGACATCAGGGGGCAGTTCTTC	CASSQEEGTDIRGQFF
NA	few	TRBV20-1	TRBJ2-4	TGCAGTGCTAGAGATCCCCTAGCCAAAAACATTCAGTACTTC	CSARDPLAKNIQYF
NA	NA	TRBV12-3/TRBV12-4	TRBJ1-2	TGTGCCAGCAGCCTTGGACAGTACTATGGCTACACCTTC	CASSLGQYYGYTF
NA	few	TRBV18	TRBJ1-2	TGTGCCAGCTCACCACCGTTGCCGGAATATGGCTACACCTTC	CASSPPLPEYGYTF
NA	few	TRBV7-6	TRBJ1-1	TGTGCCAGCAGCTTAGGGCCAGTCGGCACTGAAGCTTTCTTT	CASSLGPVGTEAFF
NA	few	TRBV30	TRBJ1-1	TGTGCCTGGAGTTACACCATGAACACTGAAGCTTTCTTT	CAWSYTMNTEAFF
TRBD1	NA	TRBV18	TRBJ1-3	TGTGCCAGCTCACCACAGAAAGGGGGCTTTGGAAACACCATATATTTT	CASSPQKGGFGNTIYF